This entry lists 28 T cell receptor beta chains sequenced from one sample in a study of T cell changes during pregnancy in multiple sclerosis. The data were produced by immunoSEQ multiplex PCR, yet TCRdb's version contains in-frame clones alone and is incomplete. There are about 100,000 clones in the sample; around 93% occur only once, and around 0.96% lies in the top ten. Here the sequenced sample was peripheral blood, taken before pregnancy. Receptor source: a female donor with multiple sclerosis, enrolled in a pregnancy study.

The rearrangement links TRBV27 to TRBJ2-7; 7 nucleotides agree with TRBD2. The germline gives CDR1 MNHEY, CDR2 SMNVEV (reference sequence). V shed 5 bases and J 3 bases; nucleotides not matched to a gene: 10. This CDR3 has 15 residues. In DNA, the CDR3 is TGTGCCAGCAGTCACCTTGGGGGGGGGTACTACGAGCAGTACTTC. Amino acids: CASSHLGGGYYEQYF.

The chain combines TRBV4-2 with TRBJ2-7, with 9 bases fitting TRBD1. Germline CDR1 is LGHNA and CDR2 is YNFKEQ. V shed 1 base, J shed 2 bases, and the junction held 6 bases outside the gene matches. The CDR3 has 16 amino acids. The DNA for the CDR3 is TGTGCCAGCAGCCAAGTAGCCGGGACAGGGACCTACGAGCAGTACTTC. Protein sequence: CASSQVAGTGTYEQYF.

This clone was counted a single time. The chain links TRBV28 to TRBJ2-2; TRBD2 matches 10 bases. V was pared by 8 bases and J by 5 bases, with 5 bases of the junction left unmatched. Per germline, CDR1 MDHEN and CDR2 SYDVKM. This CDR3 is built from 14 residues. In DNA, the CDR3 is TGTGCCAGCTACAGCGGGAGGGGAACCGGGGAGCTGTTTTTT. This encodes CASYSGRGTGELFF.

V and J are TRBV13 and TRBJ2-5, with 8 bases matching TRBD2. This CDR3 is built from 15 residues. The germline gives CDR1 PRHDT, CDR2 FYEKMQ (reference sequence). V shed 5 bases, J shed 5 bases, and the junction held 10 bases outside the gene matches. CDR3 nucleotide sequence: TGTGCCAGCAGCACCGGGACTAGTAGTTTGGAGACCCAGTACTTC. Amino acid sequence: CASSTGTSSLETQYF.

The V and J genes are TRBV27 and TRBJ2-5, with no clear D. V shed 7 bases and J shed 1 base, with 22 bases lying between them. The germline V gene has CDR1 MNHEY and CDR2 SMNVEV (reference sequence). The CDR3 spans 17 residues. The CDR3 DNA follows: TGTGCCAGCACCCTTAGGCAGCCGTACCAGGTCCAAGAGACCCAGTACTTC. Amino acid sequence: CASTLRQPYQVQETQYF.

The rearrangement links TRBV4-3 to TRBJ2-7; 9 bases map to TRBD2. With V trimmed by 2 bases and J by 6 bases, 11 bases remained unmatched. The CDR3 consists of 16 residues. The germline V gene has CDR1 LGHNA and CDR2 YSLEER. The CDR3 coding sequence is TGCGCCAGCAGCCAAACCATGTTATTAGCGGGAGTCGAGCAGTACTTC. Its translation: CASSQTMLLAGVEQYF.

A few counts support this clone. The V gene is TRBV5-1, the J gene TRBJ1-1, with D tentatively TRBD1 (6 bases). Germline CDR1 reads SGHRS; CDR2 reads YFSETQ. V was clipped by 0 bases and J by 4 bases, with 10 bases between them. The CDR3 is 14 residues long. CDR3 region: CASSLGSQGTEAFF. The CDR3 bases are TGCGCCAGCAGCTTGGGCTCACAGGGCACTGAAGCTTTCTTT.

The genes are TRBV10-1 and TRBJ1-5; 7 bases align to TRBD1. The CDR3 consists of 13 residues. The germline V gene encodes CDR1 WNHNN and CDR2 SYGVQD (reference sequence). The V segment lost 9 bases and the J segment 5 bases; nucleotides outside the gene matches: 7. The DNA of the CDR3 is TGCGCCAGGAGCACACAGGGGTATCAGCCCCAGCATTTT. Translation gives CARSTQGYQPQHF.

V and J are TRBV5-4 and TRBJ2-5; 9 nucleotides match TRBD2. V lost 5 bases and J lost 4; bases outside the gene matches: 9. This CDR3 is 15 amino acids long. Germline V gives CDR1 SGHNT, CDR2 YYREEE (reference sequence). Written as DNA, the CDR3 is TGTGCCAGCAGTCCGCGGGAGGGCCGCGGAGAGACCCAGTACTTC. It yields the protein CASSPREGRGETQYF.

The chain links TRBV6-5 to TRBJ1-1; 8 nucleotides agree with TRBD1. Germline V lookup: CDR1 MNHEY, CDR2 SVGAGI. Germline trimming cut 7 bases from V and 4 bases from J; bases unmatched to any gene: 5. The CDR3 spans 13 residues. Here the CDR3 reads CASNGQGSTEAFF. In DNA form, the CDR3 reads TGTGCCAGCAACGGACAGGGCAGCACTGAAGCTTTCTTT.

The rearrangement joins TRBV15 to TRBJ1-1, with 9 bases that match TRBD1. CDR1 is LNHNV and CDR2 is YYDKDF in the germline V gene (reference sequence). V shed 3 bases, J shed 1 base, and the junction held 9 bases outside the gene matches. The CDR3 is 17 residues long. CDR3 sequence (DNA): TGTGCCACCAGCAGGGACAGGGGCCTTGGGGAGAACACTGAAGCTTTCTTT. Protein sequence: CATSRDRGLGENTEAFF.

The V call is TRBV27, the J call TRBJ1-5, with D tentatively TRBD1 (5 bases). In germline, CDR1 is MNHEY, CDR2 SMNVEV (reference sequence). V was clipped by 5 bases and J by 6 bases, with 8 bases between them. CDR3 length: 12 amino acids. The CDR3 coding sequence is TGTGCCAGCAGTCAAAGGGGTCAGCCCCAGCATTTT. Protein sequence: CASSQRGQPQHF.

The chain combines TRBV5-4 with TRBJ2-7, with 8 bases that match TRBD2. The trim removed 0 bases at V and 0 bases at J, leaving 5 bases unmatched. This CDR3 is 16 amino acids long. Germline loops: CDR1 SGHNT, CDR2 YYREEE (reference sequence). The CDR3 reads CASSLGAAGVSYEQYF. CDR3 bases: TGTGCCAGCAGCTTGGGGGCAGCGGGAGTCTCCTACGAGCAGTACTTC.

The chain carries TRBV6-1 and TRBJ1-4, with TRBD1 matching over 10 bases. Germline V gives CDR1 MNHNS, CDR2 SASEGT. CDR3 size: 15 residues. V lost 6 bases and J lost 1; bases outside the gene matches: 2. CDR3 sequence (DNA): TGTGCCAGCAGCGACAGGGGGCTAACTAATGAAAAACTGTTTTTT. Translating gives CASSDRGLTNEKLFF.

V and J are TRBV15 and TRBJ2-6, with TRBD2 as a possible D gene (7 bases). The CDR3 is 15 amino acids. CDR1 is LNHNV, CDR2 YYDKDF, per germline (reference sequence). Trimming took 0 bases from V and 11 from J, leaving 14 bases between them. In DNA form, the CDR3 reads TGTGCCACCAGCAGAGAAAGGGGGGGCTTAGACGTCCTGACTTTC. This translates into CATSRERGGLDVLTF.

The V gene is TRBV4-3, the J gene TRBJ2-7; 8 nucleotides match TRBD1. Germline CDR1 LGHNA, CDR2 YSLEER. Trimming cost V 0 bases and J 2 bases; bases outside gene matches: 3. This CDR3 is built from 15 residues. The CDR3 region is CASSQDRQGTYEQYF. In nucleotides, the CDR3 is TGCGCCAGCAGCCAAGATAGACAGGGGACCTACGAGCAGTACTTC.

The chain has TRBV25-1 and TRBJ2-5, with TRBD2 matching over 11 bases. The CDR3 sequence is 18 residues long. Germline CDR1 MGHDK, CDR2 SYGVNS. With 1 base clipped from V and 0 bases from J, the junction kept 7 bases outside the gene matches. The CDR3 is CASSESGLAGTNQETQYF. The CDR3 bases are TGTGCCAGCAGTGAATCTGGACTAGCGGGTACAAACCAAGAGACCCAGTACTTC.

The CDR3 DNA reads as TGTGCCAGCAGTTTCCTACTAGCGGGAGGCCCTCATGAGCAGTTCTTC. It yields the protein CASSFLLAGGPHEQFF. The V gene is TRBV27, the J gene TRBJ2-1, with TRBD2 matching 12 bases. Unmatched junction bases numbered 8, after V lost 3 bases and J lost 8 bases. CDR3 length: 16 amino acids. CDR1 MNHEY and CDR2 SMNVEV come from the germline V gene (reference sequence).

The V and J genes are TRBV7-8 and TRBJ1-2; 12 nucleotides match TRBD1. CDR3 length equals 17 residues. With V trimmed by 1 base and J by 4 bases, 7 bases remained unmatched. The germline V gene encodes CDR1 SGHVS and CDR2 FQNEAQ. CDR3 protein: CASSLDAGTGGFYGYTF. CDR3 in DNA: TGTGCCAGCAGCTTAGACGCCGGGACAGGGGGCTTCTATGGCTACACCTTC.

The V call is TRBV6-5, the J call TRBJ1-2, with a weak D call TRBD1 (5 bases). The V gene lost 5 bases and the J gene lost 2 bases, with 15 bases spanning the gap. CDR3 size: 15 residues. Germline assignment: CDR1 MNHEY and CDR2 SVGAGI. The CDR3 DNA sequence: TGTGCCAGCAGTGCATCGTGGGGGGTGAACTATGGCTACACCTTC. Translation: CASSASWGVNYGYTF.

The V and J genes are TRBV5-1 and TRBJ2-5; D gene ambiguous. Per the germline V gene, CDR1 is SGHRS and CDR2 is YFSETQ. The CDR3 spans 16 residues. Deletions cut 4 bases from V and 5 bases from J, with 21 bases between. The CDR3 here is CASSPKAASGLETQYF. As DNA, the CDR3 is TGCGCCAGCAGCCCAAAGGCGGCTAGTGGATTGGAGACCCAGTACTTC.

The CDR3 region is CASSPGLAGINTGELFF. Written as DNA, the CDR3 is TGTGCCAGCAGCCCGGGGCTAGCGGGAATTAACACCGGGGAGCTGTTTTTT. The V call is TRBV4-2, the J call TRBJ2-2; 9 bases align to TRBD2. Germline V gene lookup returns CDR1 LGHNA and CDR2 YNFKEQ. V lost 4 bases and J lost 2; bases outside the gene matches: 8. The CDR3 is 17 amino acids.

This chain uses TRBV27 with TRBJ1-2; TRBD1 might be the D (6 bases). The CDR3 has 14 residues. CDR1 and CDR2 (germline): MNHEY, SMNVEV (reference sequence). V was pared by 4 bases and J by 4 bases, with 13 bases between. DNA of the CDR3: TGTGCCAGCAGTTCCTCAGGGGCGGGCTATGGCTACACCTTC. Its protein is CASSSSGAGYGYTF.

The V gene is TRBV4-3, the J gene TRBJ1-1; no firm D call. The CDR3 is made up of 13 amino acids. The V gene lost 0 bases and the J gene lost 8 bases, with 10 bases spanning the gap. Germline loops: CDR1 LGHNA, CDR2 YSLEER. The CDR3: CASSQDRSWEAFF. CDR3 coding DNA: TGCGCCAGCAGCCAAGATCGGTCCTGGGAAGCTTTCTTT.

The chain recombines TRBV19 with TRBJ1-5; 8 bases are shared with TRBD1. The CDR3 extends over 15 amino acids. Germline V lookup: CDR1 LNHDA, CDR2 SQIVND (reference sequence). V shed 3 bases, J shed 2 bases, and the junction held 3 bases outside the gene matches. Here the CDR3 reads CASSIQQGGNQPQHF. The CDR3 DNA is TGTGCCAGTAGTATCCAACAGGGGGGCAATCAGCCCCAGCATTTT.

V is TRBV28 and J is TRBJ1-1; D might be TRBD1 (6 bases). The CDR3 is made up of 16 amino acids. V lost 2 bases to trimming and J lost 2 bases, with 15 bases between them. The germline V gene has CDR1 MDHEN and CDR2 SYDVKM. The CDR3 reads CASSLLHDRRNTEAFF. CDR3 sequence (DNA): TGTGCCAGCAGTTTACTCCACGACAGGCGTAACACTGAAGCTTTCTTT.

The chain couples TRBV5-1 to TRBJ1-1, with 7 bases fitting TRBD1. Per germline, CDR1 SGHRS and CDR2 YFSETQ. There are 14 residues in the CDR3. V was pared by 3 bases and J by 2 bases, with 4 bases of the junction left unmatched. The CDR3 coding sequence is TGCGCCAGCAGCTCGGGACAGCCCAACACTGAAGCTTTCTTT. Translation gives CASSSGQPNTEAFF.

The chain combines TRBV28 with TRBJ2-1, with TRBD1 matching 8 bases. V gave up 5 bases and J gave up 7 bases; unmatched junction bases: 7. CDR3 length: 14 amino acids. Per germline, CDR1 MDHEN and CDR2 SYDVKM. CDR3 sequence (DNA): TGTGCCAGCAGTAAAACAGGGGGGAAGAATGAGCAGTTCTTC. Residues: CASSKTGGKNEQFF.